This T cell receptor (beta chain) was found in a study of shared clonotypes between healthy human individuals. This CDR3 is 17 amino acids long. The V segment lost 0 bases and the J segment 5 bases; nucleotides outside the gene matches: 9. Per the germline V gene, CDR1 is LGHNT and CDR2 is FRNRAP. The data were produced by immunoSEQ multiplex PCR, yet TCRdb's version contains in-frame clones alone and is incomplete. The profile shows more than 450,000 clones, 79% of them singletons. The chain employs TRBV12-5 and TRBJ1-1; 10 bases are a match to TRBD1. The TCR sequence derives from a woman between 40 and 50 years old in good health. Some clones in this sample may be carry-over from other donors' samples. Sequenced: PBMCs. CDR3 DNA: TGTGCTAGTGGTTTGGTAGTTGGGGACAGGGGTAAGACTGAAGCTTTCTTT. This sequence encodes CASGLVVGDRGKTEAFF.